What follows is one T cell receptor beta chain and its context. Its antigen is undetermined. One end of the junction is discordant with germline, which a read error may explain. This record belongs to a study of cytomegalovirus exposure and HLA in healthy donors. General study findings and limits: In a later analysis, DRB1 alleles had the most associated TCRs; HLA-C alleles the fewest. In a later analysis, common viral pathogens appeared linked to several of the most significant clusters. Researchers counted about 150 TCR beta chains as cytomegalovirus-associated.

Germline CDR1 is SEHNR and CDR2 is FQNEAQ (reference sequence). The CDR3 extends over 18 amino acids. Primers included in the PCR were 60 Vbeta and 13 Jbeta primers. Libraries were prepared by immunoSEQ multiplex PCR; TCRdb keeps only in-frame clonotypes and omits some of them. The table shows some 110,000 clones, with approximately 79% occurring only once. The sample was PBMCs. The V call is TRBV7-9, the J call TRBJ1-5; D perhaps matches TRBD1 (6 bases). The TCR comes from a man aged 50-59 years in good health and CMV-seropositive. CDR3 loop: CSSSLSSGVDLRNQPQHF. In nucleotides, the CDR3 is TGTTCCAGCAGCTTATCATCAGGGGTGGATTTACGGAATCAGCCCCAGCATTTT. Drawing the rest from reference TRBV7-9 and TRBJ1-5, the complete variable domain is DTGVSQNPRHKITKRGQNVTFRCDPISEHNRLYWYRQTLGQGPEFLTYFQNEAQLEKSRLLSDRFSAERPKGSFSTLEIQRTEQGDSAMYLCSSSLSSGVDLRNQPQHFGDGTRLSIL.